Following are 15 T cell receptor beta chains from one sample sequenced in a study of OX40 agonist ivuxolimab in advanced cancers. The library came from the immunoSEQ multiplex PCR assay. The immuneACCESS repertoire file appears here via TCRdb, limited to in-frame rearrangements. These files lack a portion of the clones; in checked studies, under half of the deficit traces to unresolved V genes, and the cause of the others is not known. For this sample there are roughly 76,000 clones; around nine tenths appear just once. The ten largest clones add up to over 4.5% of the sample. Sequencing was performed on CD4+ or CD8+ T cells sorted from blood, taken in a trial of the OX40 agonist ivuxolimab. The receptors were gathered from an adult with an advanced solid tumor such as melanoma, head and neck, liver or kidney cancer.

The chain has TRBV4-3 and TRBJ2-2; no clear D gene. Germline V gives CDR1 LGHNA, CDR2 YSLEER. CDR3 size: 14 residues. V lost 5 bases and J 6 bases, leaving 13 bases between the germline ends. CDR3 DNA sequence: TGCGCCAGCAGCAGCATTGCTATAGCCGGGGAGCTGTTTTTT. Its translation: CASSSIAIAGELFF.

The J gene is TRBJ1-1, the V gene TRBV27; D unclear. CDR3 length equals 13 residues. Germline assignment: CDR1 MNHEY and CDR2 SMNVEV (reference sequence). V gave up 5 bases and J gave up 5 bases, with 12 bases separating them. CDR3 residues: CASSDSWWTEAFF. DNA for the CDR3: TGTGCCAGCAGTGATTCGTGGTGGACTGAAGCTTTCTTT.

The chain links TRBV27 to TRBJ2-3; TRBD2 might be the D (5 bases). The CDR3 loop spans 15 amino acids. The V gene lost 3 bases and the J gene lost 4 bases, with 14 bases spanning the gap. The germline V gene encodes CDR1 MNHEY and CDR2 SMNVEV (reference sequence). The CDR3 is CASSLGVSGSDTQYF. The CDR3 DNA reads TGTGCCAGCAGTTTGGGAGTATCGGGCTCAGATACGCAGTATTTT.

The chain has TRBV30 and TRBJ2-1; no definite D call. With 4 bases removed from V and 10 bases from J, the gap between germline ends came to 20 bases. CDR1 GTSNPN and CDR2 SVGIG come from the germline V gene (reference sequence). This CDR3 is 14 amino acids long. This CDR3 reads CAWTQLVLAREQFF. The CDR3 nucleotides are TGTGCCTGGACTCAGTTAGTCCTCGCTAGGGAGCAGTTCTTC.

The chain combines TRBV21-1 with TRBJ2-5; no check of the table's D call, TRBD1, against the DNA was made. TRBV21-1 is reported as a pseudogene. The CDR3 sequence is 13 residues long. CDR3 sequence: CASSIQGLETQYF. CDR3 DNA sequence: TGTGCCAGCAGCATACAGGGCCTGGAGACCCAGTACTTC.

The CDR3: CASSKLIWGRGYEQFF. CDR3 sequence (DNA): TGTGCCAGCAGCAAATTAATCTGGGGGAGAGGTTATGAGCAGTTCTTC. The genes are TRBV21-1 and TRBJ2-1. TRBV21-1 is designated a pseudogene. This CDR3 is 16 amino acids long.

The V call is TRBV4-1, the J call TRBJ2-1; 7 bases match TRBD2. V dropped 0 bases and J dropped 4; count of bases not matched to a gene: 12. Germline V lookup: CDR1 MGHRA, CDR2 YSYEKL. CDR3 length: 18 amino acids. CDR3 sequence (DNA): TGCGCCAGCAGCCAAGACGGGGAGTGGCTAGCGGATTACAATGAGCAGTTCTTC. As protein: CASSQDGEWLADYNEQFF.

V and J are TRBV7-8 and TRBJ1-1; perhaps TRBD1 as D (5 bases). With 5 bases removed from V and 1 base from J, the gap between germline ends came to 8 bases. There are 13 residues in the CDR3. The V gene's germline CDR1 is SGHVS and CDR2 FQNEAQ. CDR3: CASSRGGNTEAFF. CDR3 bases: TGTGCCAGCAGCCGGGGGGGGAACACTGAAGCTTTCTTT.

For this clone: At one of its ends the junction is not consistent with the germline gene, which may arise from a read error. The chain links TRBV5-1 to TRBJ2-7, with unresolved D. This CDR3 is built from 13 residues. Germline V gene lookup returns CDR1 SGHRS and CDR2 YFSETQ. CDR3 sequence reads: CASSLDSPYDQYF. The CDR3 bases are TGCGCCAGCAGCTTGGACAGCCCCTACGATCAGTACTTC.

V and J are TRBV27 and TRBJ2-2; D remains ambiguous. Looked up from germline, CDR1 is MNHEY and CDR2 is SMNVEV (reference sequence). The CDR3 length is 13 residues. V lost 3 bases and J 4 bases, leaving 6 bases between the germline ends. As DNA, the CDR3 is TGTGCCAGCAGTTTGTACCTCACCGGGGAGCTGTTTTTT. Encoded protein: CASSLYLTGELFF.

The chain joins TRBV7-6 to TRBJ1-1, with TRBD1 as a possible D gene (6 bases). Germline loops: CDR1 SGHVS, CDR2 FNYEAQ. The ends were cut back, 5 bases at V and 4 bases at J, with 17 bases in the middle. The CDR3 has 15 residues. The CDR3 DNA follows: TGTGCCAGCAGCCCGGACAGTGGGCGTGTCACTGAAGCTTTCTTT. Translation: CASSPDSGRVTEAFF.

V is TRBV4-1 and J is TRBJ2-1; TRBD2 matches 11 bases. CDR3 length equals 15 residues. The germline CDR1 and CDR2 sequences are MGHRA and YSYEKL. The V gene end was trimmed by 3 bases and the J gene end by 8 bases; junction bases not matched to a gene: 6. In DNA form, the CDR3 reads TGCGCCAGCAGCCAGCTAACTAGCGGGAGATATGAGCAGTTCTTC. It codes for CASSQLTSGRYEQFF.

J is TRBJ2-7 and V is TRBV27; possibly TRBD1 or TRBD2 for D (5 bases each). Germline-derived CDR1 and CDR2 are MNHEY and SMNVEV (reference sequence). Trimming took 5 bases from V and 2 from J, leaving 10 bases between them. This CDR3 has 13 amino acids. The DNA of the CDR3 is TGTGCCAGCAGTCTCGGGACCCCCTACGAGCAGTACTTC. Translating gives CASSLGTPYEQYF.

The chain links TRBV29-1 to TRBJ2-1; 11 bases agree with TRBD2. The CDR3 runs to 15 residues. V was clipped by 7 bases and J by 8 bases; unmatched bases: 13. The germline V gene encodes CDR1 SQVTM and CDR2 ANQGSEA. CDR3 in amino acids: CSAIDTSGSTYEQFF. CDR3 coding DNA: TGCAGCGCCATCGACACTAGCGGGAGTACCTATGAGCAGTTCTTC.

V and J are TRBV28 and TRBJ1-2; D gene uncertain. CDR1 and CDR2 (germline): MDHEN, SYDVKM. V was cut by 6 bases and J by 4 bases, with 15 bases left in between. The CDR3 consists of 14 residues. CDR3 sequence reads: CASSLTELIYGYTF. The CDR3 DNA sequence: TGTGCCAGCAGCCTCACCGAACTAATCTATGGCTACACCTTC.